The clone carrying this T cell receptor beta chain came up a few times. Its specificity is unknown. The source of the sample is a study of esophageal squamous cell carcinoma under preoperative chemotherapy. Study-wide context: Samples included peripheral blood T cells as well as tumor-infiltrating lymphocytes. Study-wide points: After treatment, tumor-infiltrating lymphocytes apparently came partly from blood T cells.

Trimming removed 5 bases at V and 0 bases at J, with 11 bases between. Germline V gene lookup returns CDR1 SGHNT and CDR2 YYREEE (reference sequence). The CDR3 is made up of 15 amino acids. Time point denoted: after preoperative PTX-NDP chemotherapy. TCRdb called the PCR reads again in MiXCR, with one record for every CDR3 protein. The data hold about 18,000 distinct CDR3 sequences, with 46% observed a single time. Sample acquisition took place from a patient given preoperative chemotherapy. The sequence was obtained from a human donor with esophageal squamous cell carcinoma. The donor label of this sample is uncertain. The chain uses TRBV5-4 and TRBJ2-2; D is unclear. CDR3 sequence (DNA): TGTGCCAGCAGAGGTGGAACCGCGAACACCGGGGAGCTGTTTTTT. Its translation: CASRGGTANTGELFF. The full variable domain, in which reference TRBV5-4 and TRBJ2-2 provide the parts outside the CDR3, is ETGVTQSPTHLIKTRGQQVTLRCSSQSGHNTVSWYQQALGQGPQFIFQYYREEENGRGNFPPRFSGLQFPNYSSELNVNALELDDSALYLCASRGGTANTGELFFGEGSRLTVL.